The rows below give T cell receptor beta chains drawn from one sample of a study of T cells after posttransplantation cyclophosphamide. Assay used: immunoSEQ multiplex PCR; TCRdb lists only in-frame clones, some missing. The sample carries about 20,000 clones, almost 99% recorded once. Sequenced sample: naive CD4+ T cells sorted from PBMCs. These receptors originate from a man aged 35 to 55 in good health, CMV-negative, and a related stem cell transplant donor. Both conserved end residues are part of each CDR3. Each record gives: D gene, CDR3 length, V gene, CDR3 protein. The D gene is left open where the match is weak.

d_call: TRBD1; cdr3_length: 14; v_call: TRBV19; cdr3_aa: CASSQQGAVTEAFF
d_call: TRBD2; cdr3_length: 16; v_call: TRBV5-1; cdr3_aa: CASSLEAAGGGETQYF
d_call: TRBD1; cdr3_length: 16; v_call: TRBV15; cdr3_aa: CATSRAGNRGYNEQFF
d_call: TRBD2; cdr3_length: 16; v_call: TRBV5-1; cdr3_aa: CASSLSGLARYNEQFF
d_call: -; cdr3_length: 16; v_call: TRBV30; cdr3_aa: CAWTSPPTATNEKLFF
d_call: TRBD1; cdr3_length: 16; v_call: TRBV10-2; cdr3_aa: CASSDPGGILNTEAFF
d_call: -; cdr3_length: 15; v_call: TRBV6-5; cdr3_aa: CASSYSLEITDTQYF
d_call: TRBD1; cdr3_length: 15; v_call: TRBV5-1; cdr3_aa: CASSVGPGQPAEAFF
d_call: -; cdr3_length: 11; v_call: TRBV28; cdr3_aa: CASSLSETQYF
d_call: TRBD1; cdr3_length: 14; v_call: TRBV7-8; cdr3_aa: CASNTGTGNSPLHF
d_call: TRBD2; cdr3_length: 17; v_call: TRBV4-1; cdr3_aa: CASSPAQLAGIKNEQFF
d_call: -; cdr3_length: 16; v_call: TRBV7-9; cdr3_aa: CASSFFRQRSGNTIYF
d_call: -; cdr3_length: 16; v_call: TRBV5-1; cdr3_aa: CASSPGGESSYNEQFF
d_call: -; cdr3_length: 15; v_call: TRBV6-5; cdr3_aa: CASSRTPGVGETQYF